These T cell receptor beta chains were read from a single sample in a study of control samples from healthy donors and cancer patients. This table comes from immunoSEQ multiplex PCR, and its TCRdb copy is limited to in-frame clones, with some not included. Of 80,000 to 100,000 clones listed, about nine tenths were seen once; the top ten hold around 3%. The sequencing input was blood. These receptors came from a human donor in good health. The donor label of this sample is uncertain. CDR3s include the opening cysteine and the closing phenylalanine or tryptophan. A D gene is named only where the DNA matches it firmly. Some rows have no size entry. The others give once, few or many, or a class for an expanded clone.

j_gene | abundance | v_gene | d_gene | CDR3nt | CDR3aa
TRBJ1-5 | few | TRBV2 | . | TGTGCCAGCAGTGAGGTTGTTAATCAGCCCCAGCATTTT | CASSEVVNQPQHF
TRBJ1-2 | . | TRBV5-5 | . | TGTGCCAGCAGGGATGGGGGCGGATATGGCTACACCTTC | CASRDGGGYGYTF
TRBJ1-1 | . | TRBV5-1 | . | TGCGCCAGCAGCTTAGAAGCGCACACTGAAGCTTTCTTT | CASSLEAHTEAFF
TRBJ2-5 | . | TRBV5-1 | . | TGCGCCAGCAGCTGGGGACTCGCTGGAGAGACCCAGTACTTC | CASSWGLAGETQYF
TRBJ1-5 | . | TRBV28 | TRBD1 | TGTGCCAGCAGTCAAGGGGGCGGCAATCAGCCCCAGCATTTT | CASSQGGGNQPQHF
TRBJ2-1 | . | TRBV18 | . | TGTGCCAGCTCACCGGGCAGGGGAGGGTACAATGAGCAGTTCTTC | CASSPGRGGYNEQFF
TRBJ1-2 | . | TRBV5-8 | TRBD1 | TGTGCCAGCAGCGCAACGACAGGGGGCGTAGGGGGCTACACCTTC | CASSATTGGVGGYTF
TRBJ1-1 | . | TRBV10-2 | TRBD1 | TGCGCCAGCAGTGAGTCAGGGGGCAACGCTGAAGCTTTCTTT | CASSESGGNAEAFF
TRBJ1-4 | . | TRBV2 | TRBD1 | TGTGCCAGCGTGGACAGGGGGCGGCTAACTAATGAAAAACTGTTTTTT | CASVDRGRLTNEKLFF
TRBJ2-1 | . | TRBV5-1 | TRBD2 | TGCGCCAGCAGCTTGGGGATAGCGGGGGGCTATTTCTACAATGAGCAGTTCTTC | CASSLGIAGGYFYNEQFF
TRBJ1-1 | . | TRBV5-1 | . | TGCGCCAGCAGACCCGGGACGGGGAACACTGAAGCTTTCTTT | CASRPGTGNTEAFF
TRBJ1-1 | . | TRBV2 | . | TGTGCCAGCCAAATACAGCTTCATGAAGCTTTCTTT | CASQIQLHEAFF
TRBJ2-5 | once | TRBV24-1 | . | TGTGCCACCAGTGACCGTAGTATCGGGGAGACCCAGTACTTC | CATSDRSIGETQYF
TRBJ1-5 | . | TRBV6-6 | . | TGTGCCAGCAGTTTCCTTTATCAGCCCCAGCATTTT | CASSFLYQPQHF
TRBJ1-2 | . | TRBV15 | . | TGTGCCACCAGCAGAGATTTGGGGGGCGGGAACTATGGCTACACCTTC | CATSRDLGGGNYGYTF
TRBJ2-1 | . | TRBV7-3 | TRBD2 | TGTGCCAGCAGCTTAAATACGGGGGGGCCCAATGAGCAGTTCTTC | CASSLNTGGPNEQFF
TRBJ2-4 | . | TRBV5-1 | . | TGCGCCAGCAGCTTGGGCCAGGGGTTGGACATTCAGTACTTC | CASSLGQGLDIQYF
TRBJ2-1 | . | TRBV4-3 | TRBD1 | TGCGCCAGCAGCCAAGAACGAGAGACAGGGGCCTACAATGAGCAGTTCTTC | CASSQERETGAYNEQFF
TRBJ1-1 | . | TRBV19 | . | TGTGCCAGTAATCGGAACACTGAAGCTTTCTTT | CASNRNTEAFF
TRBJ1-5 | . | TRBV6-5 | . | TGTGCCACCGCCCCGCAGTCTTATAGCAATCAGCCCCAGCATTTT | CATAPQSYSNQPQHF